The T cell receptor beta chain described here comes from a study of cytomegalovirus exposure and HLA in healthy donors. Study results and caveats: V- and J-gene trimming of TCR beta was linked (in a later analysis) to a missense DCLRE1C variant.

A remark on this clone: Its specificity is not known.

Researchers ran the PCR with 60 Vbeta and 13 Jbeta primers. The data were produced by immunoSEQ multiplex PCR, yet TCRdb's version contains in-frame clones alone and is incomplete. In the table there are approximately 54,000 clones, 82% of which are singletons. V was pared by 1 base and J by 4 bases, with 4 bases of the junction left unmatched. The germline gives CDR1 SGHTA, CDR2 FQGTGA. The CDR3 runs 16 residues. The source material was PBMCs. This receptor was obtained from a woman aged 18-35 years in good health and CMV-seronegative. The chain carries TRBV7-3 and TRBJ2-6; 7 nucleotides agree with TRBD2. CDR3 coding DNA: TGTGCCAGCAGCTTAAGGGAGGGTTCCGGGGCCAACGTCCTGACTTTC. This translates into CASSLREGSGANVLTF.